This T cell receptor beta chain derives from a study of control samples from healthy donors and cancer patients. The V end was cut by 3 bases, the J end by 8 bases, with 8 bases between. Germline-derived CDR1 and CDR2 are LGHDT and YNNKEL (reference sequence). The CDR3 sequence is 12 residues long. Here immunoSEQ multiplex PCR was the method, and the copy in TCRdb shows in-frame clones only, minus some. The sample includes 100,000 to 150,000 clones, roughly 90% of them seen just once. The source material was blood. The chain recombines TRBV3-1 (or the pseudogene TRBV3-2) with TRBJ2-1, with D tentatively TRBD1 (5 bases). The clonotype was recovered from a man aged 18-30 years in good health. CDR3 bases: TGTGCCAGCAGCCACCAGACAGATGAGCAGTTCTTC. Its translation: CASSHQTDEQFF.